The rows below give T cell receptor beta chains drawn from one sample of a study of human T cells and chemical hapten exposure. TCRdb reprocessed the RACE reads with MiXCR, giving one entry per CDR3 protein. In the table there are some 360,000 distinct CDR3 sequences, more than 4.5% of which are singletons. Sequences were derived from whole blood, sampled in connection with sensitization to the hapten diphenylcyclopropenone (DPC). These receptors were taken from a woman aged 45-59 years with alopecia areata. Some clones in this sample may be carry-over from other donors' samples. The CDR3 runs from the conserved cysteine through the conserved F or W. The D gene is left open where the match is weak. The size entry is marked missing in some rows and otherwise reads once, few, many or a size class.

TRBJ2-3 | TRBD1 | many | TRBV7-2 | CASSSRTGSTDTQYF | TGTGCCAGCAGCTCTAGGACAGGGAGCACAGATACGCAGTATTTT
TRBJ2-2 | . | many | TRBV7-9 | CASSFVELFF | TGTGCCAGCAGCTTCGTCGAGCTGTTTTTT
TRBJ2-1 | TRBD1 | many | TRBV24-1 | CATSLGQGLNEQFF | TGTGCCACCAGTTTGGGACAGGGGTTGAATGAGCAGTTCTTC
TRBJ2-1 | . | few | TRBV15 | CATSGRSEQFF | TGTGCCACCAGCGGGCGGTCGGAGCAGTTCTTC
TRBJ2-7 | TRBD2 | . | TRBV9 | CASSPRLASDEQYF | TGTGCCAGCAGCCCTAGACTAGCGTCCGACGAGCAGTACTTC
TRBJ1-4 | . | many | TRBV12-3/TRBV12-4 | CASSFSLEKLFF | TGTGCCAGCAGTTTTAGTCTTGAAAAACTGTTTTTT
TRBJ2-3 | . | . | TRBV28 | CASSTTNTQYF | TGTGCCAGCAGCACCACAAATACGCAGTATTTT
TRBJ2-1 | . | . | TRBV5-1 | CASSLAGGRDNEQFF | TGCGCCAGCAGCTTGGCCGGAGGTCGGGACAATGAGCAGTTCTTC
TRBJ2-1 | . | few | TRBV6-2/TRBV6-3 | CASSFGLTYNEQFF | TGTGCCAGCAGCTTCGGACTAACCTACAATGAGCAGTTCTTC
TRBJ2-2 | TRBD2 | few | TRBV20-1 | CSASRTSGVAWELFF | TGCAGTGCTAGTCGGACTAGCGGGGTGGCCTGGGAGCTGTTTTTT
TRBJ1-1 | . | few | TRBV4-2 | CASSHQGQGYTEAFF | TGTGCCAGCAGCCACCAGGGGCAGGGCTACACTGAAGCTTTCTTT
TRBJ2-5 | TRBD2 | many | TRBV7-3 | CASSNSGLQETQYF | TGTGCCAGCAGTAATAGCGGGTTACAAGAGACCCAGTACTTC
TRBJ1-1 | . | many | TRBV12-3/TRBV12-4 | CASSLAGEGEAFF | TGTGCCAGCAGTTTAGCAGGGGAGGGTGAAGCTTTCTTT
TRBJ2-3 | . | . | TRBV6-2/TRBV6-3 | CASSYSRQLSTDTQYF | TGTGCCAGCAGTTACTCCAGACAGCTCAGCACAGATACGCAGTATTTT
TRBJ2-5 | . | many | TRBV5-5 | CASSLGGRGQETQYF | TGTGCCAGCAGCTTGGGAGGCAGGGGACAAGAGACCCAGTACTTC
TRBJ2-7 | . | many | TRBV9 | CASSPMGDSPTYEQYF | TGTGCCAGCAGCCCGATGGGGGACTCTCCTACCTACGAGCAGTACTTC
TRBJ2-3 | . | many | TRBV27 | CASSPPQAGTDTQYF | TGTGCCAGCAGTCCCCCGCAAGCGGGCACAGATACGCAGTATTTT
TRBJ1-1 | . | many | TRBV5-6 | CASSLGRYTEAFF | TGTGCCAGCAGTTTAGGACGGTACACTGAAGCTTTCTTT
TRBJ2-5 | . | many | TRBV11-2 | CASSSVRQIKRGTQYF | TGTGCCAGCAGCTCAGTAAGGCAGATTAAAAGGGGGACCCAGTACTTC
TRBJ2-3 | . | many | TRBV7-9 | CASSLGSGRDTQYF | TGTGCCAGCAGCTTAGGCTCCGGCAGAGATACGCAGTATTTT
TRBJ1-2 | . | many | TRBV7-2 | CASSLVREGYGYTF | TGTGCCAGCAGCTTAGTTAGGGAAGGCTATGGCTACACCTTC
TRBJ1-2 | . | few | TRBV20-1 | CSARSPYGYTF | TGCAGTGCTAGGTCCCCCTATGGCTACACCTTC
TRBJ2-7 | . | many | TRBV20-1 | CSAKYYEQYF | TGCAGTGCGAAATACTACGAGCAGTACTTC
TRBJ2-2 | . | . | TRBV11-3 | CASSLRSGPHGELFF | TGTGCCAGCAGCTTAAGATCAGGGCCTCACGGGGAGCTGTTTTTT
TRBJ2-7 | . | many | TRBV9 | CASSVAIGPYEQYF | TGTGCCAGCAGCGTAGCGATAGGGCCCTACGAGCAGTACTTC
TRBJ2-1 | TRBD2 | few | TRBV7-9 | CASSPTARTTSGGYNEQFF | TGTGCCAGCAGCCCGACCGCACGAACGACTAGCGGGGGTTACAATGAGCAGTTCTTC